This record covers a single T cell receptor beta chain. Its antigen is currently unknown. The method was immunoSEQ multiplex PCR; TCRdb's version includes in-frame clones alone and lacks a portion of them. The sample carries roughly 97,000 clones, roughly four fifths recorded once. Looked up from germline, CDR1 is SGHAT and CDR2 is FQNNGV. The CDR3 is made up of 12 amino acids. V was shortened by 2 bases and J by 13 bases, with 12 bases between the two germline ends. The data were taken from a study of T cell clones after liver transplantation. Whole-study context: Pre-transplant mixed lymphocyte reactions yielded third-party-reactive TCRbeta sequences as comparators for graft-donor-reactive sequences. Apart from a few HCV-positive recipients, transplants were for non-autoimmune, non-viral reasons. General study findings and limits: Small, mixed patient groups and varying post-transplant times limit these conclusions.

The source of this sequence is a human donor who received a liver transplant. The sample in question was CD4+ T cells from blood, obtained before liver transplant. V and J are TRBV11-2 and TRBJ2-1; D possibly corresponds to TRBD1 (6 bases). The CDR3 region has the DNA TGTGCCAGCAGCTTAAATACAGGGTTACAGTTCTTC. Translated, it gives CASSLNTGLQFF.